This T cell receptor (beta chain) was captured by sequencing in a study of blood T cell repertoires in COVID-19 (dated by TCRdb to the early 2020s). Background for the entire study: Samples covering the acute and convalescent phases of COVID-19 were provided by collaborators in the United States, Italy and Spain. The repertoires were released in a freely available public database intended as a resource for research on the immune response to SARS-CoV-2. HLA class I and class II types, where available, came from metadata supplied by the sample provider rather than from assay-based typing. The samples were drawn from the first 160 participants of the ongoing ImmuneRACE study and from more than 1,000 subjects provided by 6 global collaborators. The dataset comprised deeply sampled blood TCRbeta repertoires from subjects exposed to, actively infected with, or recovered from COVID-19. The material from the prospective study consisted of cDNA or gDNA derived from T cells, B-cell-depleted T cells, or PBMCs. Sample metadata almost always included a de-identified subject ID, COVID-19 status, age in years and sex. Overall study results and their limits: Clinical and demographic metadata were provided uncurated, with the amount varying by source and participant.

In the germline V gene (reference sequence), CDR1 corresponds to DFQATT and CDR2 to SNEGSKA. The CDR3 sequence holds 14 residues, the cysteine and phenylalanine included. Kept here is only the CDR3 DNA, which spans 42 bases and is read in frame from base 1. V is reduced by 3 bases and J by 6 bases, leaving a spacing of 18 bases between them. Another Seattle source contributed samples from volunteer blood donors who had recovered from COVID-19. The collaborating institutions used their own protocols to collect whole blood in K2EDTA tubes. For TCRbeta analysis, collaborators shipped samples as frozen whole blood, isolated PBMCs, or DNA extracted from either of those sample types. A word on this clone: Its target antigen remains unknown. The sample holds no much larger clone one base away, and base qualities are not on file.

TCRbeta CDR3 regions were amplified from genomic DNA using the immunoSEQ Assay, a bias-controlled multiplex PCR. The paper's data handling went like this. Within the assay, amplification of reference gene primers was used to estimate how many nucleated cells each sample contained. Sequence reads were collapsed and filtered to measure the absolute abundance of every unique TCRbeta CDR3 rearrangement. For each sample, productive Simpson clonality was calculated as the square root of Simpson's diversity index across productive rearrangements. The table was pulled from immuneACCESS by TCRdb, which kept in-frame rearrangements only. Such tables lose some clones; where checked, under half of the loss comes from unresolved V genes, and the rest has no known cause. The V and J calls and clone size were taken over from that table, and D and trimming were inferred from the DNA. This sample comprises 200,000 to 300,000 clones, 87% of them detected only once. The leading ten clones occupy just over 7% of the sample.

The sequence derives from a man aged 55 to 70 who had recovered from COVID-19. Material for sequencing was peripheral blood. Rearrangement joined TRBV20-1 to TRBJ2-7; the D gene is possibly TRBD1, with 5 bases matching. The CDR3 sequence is CSASRSTGSGEQYF. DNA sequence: TGCAGTGCTAGTCGTTCAACAGGTTCGGGCGAGCAGTACTTC.